A single sample gave rise to the 4 T cell receptor beta chains below, sequenced in a study of OX40 agonist ivuxolimab in advanced cancers. Here immunoSEQ multiplex PCR was the method, and the copy in TCRdb shows in-frame clones only, minus some. Here the sample spans about 61,000 clones, 92% being singletons. Sequencing was performed on CD4+ or CD8+ T cells sorted from blood, taken in a trial of the OX40 agonist ivuxolimab. Receptor source: an adult with an advanced solid tumor such as melanoma, head and neck, liver or kidney cancer.

The genes are TRBV29-1 and TRBJ2-5; the D gene is possibly TRBD1 (5 bases). V lost 4 bases and J lost 5, with 14 bases in between. The germline V gene has CDR1 SQVTM and CDR2 ANQGSEA. This CDR3 comprises 13 residues. The chain's CDR3 is CSVVDRGAETQYF. The CDR3 coding sequence is TGCAGCGTTGTCGATAGGGGTGCCGAGACCCAGTACTTC.

The rearrangement joins TRBV4-3 to TRBJ2-3, with 10 positions matching TRBD2. This CDR3 is built from 18 residues. Looked up from germline, CDR1 is LGHNA and CDR2 is YSLEER. Germline trimming cut 0 bases from V and 10 bases from J; bases unmatched to any gene: 16. The CDR3 spells CASSQEVISSGGLFPQYF. CDR3 in DNA: TGCGCCAGCAGCCAAGAAGTCATTTCTAGCGGGGGTCTCTTCCCGCAGTATTTT.

The chain joins TRBV30 to TRBJ1-4; D remains unclear. The germline V and J ends were trimmed by 3 bases and 0 bases, with 8 bases remaining between them. The CDR3 contains 14 residues. CDR1 is GTSNPN and CDR2 is SVGIG in the germline V gene (reference sequence). The CDR3 loop is CAWSDGATNEKLFF. The CDR3 region has the DNA TGTGCCTGGAGCGACGGTGCAACTAATGAAAAACTGTTTTTT.

This rearrangement joins TRBV2 to TRBJ1-2; D not certain. V lost 10 bases to trimming and J lost 2 bases, with 20 bases between them. The germline CDR1 and CDR2 sequences are SNHLY and FYNNEI. The CDR3 runs to 15 residues. The chain's CDR3 is CATALGRAMNYGYTF. Here the CDR3 DNA reads TGTGCCACCGCTCTTGGGAGGGCGATGAACTATGGCTACACCTTC.